One T cell receptor (beta chain) is described in this entry. The source of the sample is a study of blood T cell repertoires in COVID-19. The wider study: In each case, the material was cDNA or gDNA derived from T cells, B-cell-depleted T cells, or PBMCs.

Profiled with immunoSEQ multiplex PCR; TCRdb holds only in-frame clones, not every one. The sample records around 170,000 clones, about 82% being singletons. The germline CDR1 and CDR2 sequences are MNHEY and SMNVEV (reference sequence). Trimming took 4 bases from V and 4 from J; bases not matched to a gene: 9. The CDR3 totals 16 residues. The rearrangement links TRBV27 to TRBJ2-7, with TRBD2 matching over 11 bases. The source of this sequence is a woman aged 25 to 39 who had recovered from COVID-19. Sequences were obtained from PBMCs or T cells enriched from blood (not recorded which). The CDR3 loop reads CASSSDPSGRTYEQYF. The CDR3 region has the DNA TGTGCCAGCAGTTCAGATCCTAGCGGGAGGACATACGAGCAGTACTTC.